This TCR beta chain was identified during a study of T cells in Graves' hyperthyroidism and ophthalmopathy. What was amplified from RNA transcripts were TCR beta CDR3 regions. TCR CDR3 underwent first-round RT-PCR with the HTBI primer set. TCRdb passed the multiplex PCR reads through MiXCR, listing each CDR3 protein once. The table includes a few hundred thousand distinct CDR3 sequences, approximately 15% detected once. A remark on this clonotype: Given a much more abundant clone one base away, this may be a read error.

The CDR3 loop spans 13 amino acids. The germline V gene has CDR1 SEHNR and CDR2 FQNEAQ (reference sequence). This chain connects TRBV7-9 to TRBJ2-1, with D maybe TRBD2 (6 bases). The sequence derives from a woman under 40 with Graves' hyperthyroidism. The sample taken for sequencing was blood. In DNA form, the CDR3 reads TGTGCCAGCAGCTTTCGGGGAGGTAATGAGCAGTCCTTC. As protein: CASSFRGGNEQSF.